These T cell receptor beta chains were read from a single sample in a study of blood T cells in healthy people across ages. MiXCR, applied by TCRdb to the 5' RACE reads, yields one record per CDR3 protein. The data show 1,800,000 or so distinct CDR3 sequences, about two fifths seen once. Sequenced: blood. All receptors come from a human donor in good health. Both conserved end residues are part of each CDR3. The D gene is left open where the match is weak. Clone size is given for some rows only: seen once, a few or many times, or a class if the clone is expanded.

CDR3	DNA	D	size	V	J
CASSLYSGGGAPYGYTF	TGTGCCAGCAGTTTATACTCCGGCGGGGGCGCCCCCTATGGCTACACCTTC	.	.	TRBV27	TRBJ1-2
CASSSGTYEQYF	TGTGCCAGCAGCTCGGGGACCTACGAGCAGTACTTC	.	many	TRBV12-3/TRBV12-4	TRBJ2-7
CASRDYNYGYTF	TGTGCCAGCCGGGACTATAACTATGGCTACACCTTC	.	.	TRBV19	TRBJ1-2
CASSYDYPRDQNEKLFF	TGTGCCAGCAGTTACGATTACCCCCGGGACCAAAATGAAAAACTGTTTTTT	.	few	TRBV6-5	TRBJ1-4
CASSLSWGQETQYF	TGTGCCAGCAGCTTATCGTGGGGTCAAGAGACCCAGTACTTC	.	.	TRBV7-2	TRBJ2-5
CSANQGKETQYF	TGCAGTGCTAATCAGGGAAAAGAGACCCAGTACTTC	.	few	TRBV20-1	TRBJ2-5
CASSLMTGGQTEAFF	TGTGCCAGCAGCCTAATGACAGGGGGGCAAACTGAAGCTTTCTTT	TRBD1	.	TRBV7-2	TRBJ1-1
CASSQRPSDSPGEGYTF	TGTGCCAGCAGCCAACGACCCTCGGACAGCCCAGGGGAGGGCTACACCTTC	.	.	TRBV3-1	TRBJ1-2
CASSPGSGSIHNEQFF	TGTGCCAGCTCCCCAGGTTCGGGTTCGATACACAATGAGCAGTTCTTC	.	.	TRBV18	TRBJ2-1
CASSLRSLAGFVDTQYF	TGTGCCAGCAGCTTAAGGTCTCTAGCGGGGTTTGTAGATACGCAGTATTTT	TRBD2	few	TRBV7-2	TRBJ2-3
CASSSHGGGANEQFF	TGTGCCAGCAGCTCCCACGGCGGGGGGGCTAATGAGCAGTTCTTC	TRBD2	.	TRBV11-2	TRBJ2-1
CASSGLANSYEQYF	TGTGCCAGCAGCGGACTAGCTAATTCCTACGAGCAGTACTTC	TRBD2	many	TRBV7-6	TRBJ2-7
CASSLRTGTAFF	TGTGCCAGCAGCTTACGGACAGGGACAGCTTTCTTT	TRBD1	.	TRBV7-2	TRBJ1-1
CSVASAGDNTEAFF	TGCAGCGTTGCCTCGGCAGGGGATAACACTGAAGCTTTCTTT	.	few	TRBV29-1	TRBJ1-1
CASSSRTQEQYF	TGTGCCAGCAGTTCCCGGACACAGGAGCAGTACTTC	.	many	TRBV6-2/TRBV6-3	TRBJ2-7
CSARDLQGTGTQYF	TGCAGTGCTAGAGATTTGCAGGGGACAGGTACGCAGTATTTT	TRBD1	.	TRBV20-1	TRBJ2-3
CASSQGHHQETQYF	TGTGCCAGCAGCCAAGGACATCACCAAGAGACCCAGTACTTC	.	.	TRBV3-1	TRBJ2-5
CASNSRDRVPYEQYF	TGTGCCAGCAACAGCCGGGACAGGGTACCCTACGAGCAGTACTTC	TRBD1	few	TRBV6-2/TRBV6-3	TRBJ2-7
CSVGGLGGNTEAFF	TGCAGCGTTGGGGGTCTTGGGGGGAACACTGAAGCTTTCTTT	.	few	TRBV29-1	TRBJ1-1
CASGRTSYNEQFF	TGTGCCAGCGGTCGAACTAGCTACAATGAGCAGTTCTTC	.	once	TRBV5-6	TRBJ2-1
CASTGRDRGYTF	TGTGCCAGCACCGGAAGGGACAGGGGCTACACCTTC	TRBD1	.	TRBV10-3	TRBJ1-2
CASSARTGDTGELFF	TGTGCCAGCAGCGCCCGCACGGGTGACACCGGGGAGCTGTTTTTT	.	many	TRBV9	TRBJ2-2
CASSTHRETQYF	TGTGCCAGCAGCACTCATAGAGAGACCCAGTACTTC	.	many	TRBV7-6	TRBJ2-5
CASSLSRLGGGRAYEQYF	TGTGCCAGCAGCTTAAGTCGATTAGGCGGGGGAAGAGCCTACGAGCAGTACTTC	TRBD2	few	TRBV7-9	TRBJ2-7
CASSLRGGSPLHF	TGTGCCAGCAGTTTACGAGGCGGCTCACCCCTCCACTTT	.	.	TRBV12-3/TRBV12-4	TRBJ1-6
CSAAKQRGVNTEAFF	TGCAGTGCTGCTAAACAGAGAGGTGTGAACACTGAAGCTTTCTTT	.	.	TRBV20-1	TRBJ1-1
CASSIAARKGEQFF	TGTGCCAGCAGCATAGCGGCAAGGAAGGGTGAGCAGTTCTTC	.	.	TRBV11-1	TRBJ2-1
CSAVTGSRTQYF	TGCAGTGCTGTGACAGGCTCGCGTACCCAGTACTTC	.	.	TRBV20-1	TRBJ2-5
CASSQQSGSLSYNEQFF	TGTGCCAGCAGCCAACAAAGCGGGAGCCTCTCCTACAATGAGCAGTTCTTC	TRBD2	.	TRBV14	TRBJ2-1
CASSRGAADYGYTF	TGTGCCAGCAGCAGGGGGGCGGCCGACTATGGCTACACCTTC	.	few	TRBV9	TRBJ1-2
CSARTGWRETQYF	TGCAGTGCCAGAACAGGGTGGAGAGAGACCCAGTACTTC	.	.	TRBV20-1	TRBJ2-5
CASSNDRDRGLGGYTF	TGCGCCAGCAGCAACGACCGGGACAGGGGGCTCGGCGGCTACACCTTC	TRBD1	few	TRBV4-3	TRBJ1-2
CSAEGGVNEQFF	TGCAGCGCCGAAGGAGGGGTCAATGAGCAGTTCTTC	.	.	TRBV29-1	TRBJ2-1
CASSLVYSTEAFF	TGTGCCAGCAGTTTAGTATACTCCACTGAAGCTTTCTTT	.	.	TRBV12-3/TRBV12-4	TRBJ1-1
CASTPRERYTEAFF	TGTGCCAGCACACCCAGGGAACGATACACTGAAGCTTTCTTT	.	.	TRBV28	TRBJ1-1
CASSLWETLKLTGQPQHF	TGTGCCAGCAGCCTATGGGAGACGTTGAAACTAACGGGTCAGCCCCAGCATTTT	.	.	TRBV28	TRBJ1-5
CASRGATTDTQYF	TGTGCCAGCAGGGGGGCGACCACAGATACGCAGTATTTT	.	few	TRBV28	TRBJ2-3
CASSLDTQRGGYTF	TGTGCCAGCAGCTTGGACACCCAACGGGGTGGCTACACCTTC	.	.	TRBV5-4	TRBJ1-2
CASSQHGVPETQYF	TGTGCCAGCAGCCAGCATGGGGTACCAGAGACCCAGTACTTC	.	.	TRBV14	TRBJ2-5
CASRLGQSTDTQYF	TGCGCCAGCAGGTTAGGACAGAGCACAGATACGCAGTATTTT	.	many	TRBV5-1	TRBJ2-3
CASSQISWRRRAEAFF	TGTGCCAGCAGCCAAATTAGCTGGAGGAGGAGGGCTGAAGCTTTCTTT	.	.	TRBV4-2	TRBJ1-1
CASSPRLGTGELFF	TGTGCCAGCAGCCCTCGTCTGGGTACCGGGGAGCTGTTTTTT	.	.	TRBV3-1	TRBJ2-2
CASKGTLRYEQYF	TGTGCCAGCAAGGGGACACTGCGGTACGAGCAGTACTTC	.	.	TRBV28	TRBJ2-7
CASSQVGHPSPLHF	TGTGCCAGCAGCCAAGTCGGACATCCTTCACCCCTCCACTTT	.	.	TRBV9	TRBJ1-6
CASSVGDHVGGEQFF	TGTGCCAGCAGCGTAGGGGACCACGTTGGGGGTGAGCAGTTCTTC	.	.	TRBV9	TRBJ2-1
CASSLVSSGTQETQYF	TGTGCCAGCAGCTTGGTCTCTAGCGGGACGCAAGAGACCCAGTACTTC	TRBD2	.	TRBV7-2	TRBJ2-5